This TCR beta chain was recorded in a study of CDR3 diversity in severe acne. Germline loops: CDR1 LNHNV, CDR2 YYDKDF (reference sequence). CDR3 length: 16 residues. Losses at the gene ends were 1 base for V and 7 bases for J; bases not matched to a gene: 4. MiXCR was run by TCRdb on the PCR reads, yielding one entry per CDR3 protein. Here the sample spans approximately 80,000 distinct CDR3 sequences, 45% to 60% being singletons. V is TRBV15 and J is TRBJ1-4, with 12 bases aligning to TRBD1. Source material: blood. The receptor was isolated from a male donor in good health, without acne. The CDR3 is CATSRGTGQGAEKLFF. The DNA for the CDR3 is TGTGCCACCAGCAGAGGGACGGGACAGGGGGCTGAAAAACTGTTTTTT.